Shown below are 25 T cell receptor beta chains from a single sample sequenced in a study of T cell responses to AZD1222 COVID-19 vaccine. Clones were read by immunoSEQ multiplex PCR, and TCRdb kept only the in-frame ones, dropping some. The sample lists approximately 83,000 clones, around nine tenths occurring once. The sample was peripheral blood, taken on day 0 of MenACWY control vaccination. All receptors come from an adult in good health.

This clone was found a few times. The rearrangement links TRBV6-2 or TRBV6-3 to TRBJ1-1, with no clear D. V lost 2 bases, J lost 3 bases, and 13 bases lay in between. CDR1 is MNHEY, CDR2 SVGEGT, per germline. The CDR3 has 15 amino acids. This chain's CDR3 is CASSYHSTGDTEAFF. The CDR3 bases are TGTGCCAGCAGTTACCACAGTACTGGAGACACTGAAGCTTTCTTT.

This rearrangement joins TRBV12-3 or TRBV12-4 to TRBJ1-1, with unresolved D. The CDR3 consists of 12 residues. V lost 3 bases and J lost 1, with 3 bases in between. CDR3 amino acids: CASSLSNTEAFF. CDR3 in DNA: TGTGCCAGCAGTTTGTCGAACACTGAAGCTTTCTTT.

The chain joins TRBV27 to TRBJ2-7; D remains unclear. The CDR3 spans 16 residues. CDR1 and CDR2 from the germline V gene are MNHEY and SMNVEV (reference sequence). The V end was cut by 5 bases, the J end by 4 bases, with 21 bases between. CDR3 sequence reads: CASSPYHLRDGYEQYF. The DNA of the CDR3 is TGTGCCAGCAGTCCGTACCATCTAAGGGATGGGTACGAGCAGTACTTC.

This chain connects TRBV19 to TRBJ2-3, with D perhaps TRBD1 (5 bases). The CDR3 runs 14 residues. Germline V gene sequence: CDR1 LNHDA, CDR2 SQIVND (reference sequence). Trimming removed 3 bases from V and 2 bases from J, with 9 bases in between. The CDR3: CASSMTANTDTQYF. The CDR3 DNA reads as TGTGCCAGTAGTATGACAGCTAACACAGATACGCAGTATTTT.

This sequence joins TRBV2 and TRBJ2-7; TRBD2 matches 7 bases. Germline V lookup: CDR1 SNHLY, CDR2 FYNNEI. The ends lost 6 bases at V and 7 bases at J; junction bases unmatched: 12. The CDR3 covers 14 residues. The CDR3 reads CASSPDPNGREQYF. In nucleotides, the CDR3 is TGTGCCAGCAGCCCGGACCCCAACGGGAGGGAGCAGTACTTC.

The chain employs TRBV11-2 and TRBJ1-1, with D perhaps matching TRBD1 (5 bases). Germline V gives CDR1 SGHAT, CDR2 FQNNGV. The CDR3 is made up of 16 amino acids. The V end was cut by 2 bases, the J end by 1 base, with 14 bases between. The CDR3 nucleotides are TGTGCCAGCAGCTTATTGACGGGACCCCAGAACACTGAAGCTTTCTTT. It yields the protein CASSLLTGPQNTEAFF.

The rearrangement joins TRBV7-2 to TRBJ2-3; possibly TRBD2 for D (6 bases). Germline V lookup: CDR1 SGHTA, CDR2 FQGNSA. The V gene lost 2 bases and the J gene lost 0 bases, with 9 bases spanning the gap. The CDR3 consists of 15 residues. CDR3 in amino acids: CASSLRGTSTDTQYF. DNA for the CDR3: TGTGCCAGCAGCTTAAGAGGGACTAGCACAGATACGCAGTATTTT.

This chain connects TRBV4-3 to TRBJ2-3, with 9 positions matching TRBD2. In germline, CDR1 is LGHNA, CDR2 YSLEER. With V trimmed by 3 bases and J by 2 bases, 9 bases remained unmatched. CDR3 length equals 17 residues. CDR3 in DNA: TGCGCCAGCAGCCAGCGGGGGGGTCTAGCGCCCACAGATACGCAGTATTTT. Amino acids: CASSQRGGLAPTDTQYF.

DNA for the CDR3: TGTGCCAGCAGTGAGGATGGAAACACCATATATTTT. Amino acid sequence: CASSEDGNTIYF. The V gene is TRBV2, the J gene TRBJ1-3; D call uncertain. This CDR3 contains 12 residues. Per the germline V gene, CDR1 is SNHLY and CDR2 is FYNNEI. V dropped 3 bases and J dropped 3 bases, with 3 bases sitting between them. The complete variable domain, with remaining parts taken from reference TRBV2 and TRBJ1-3, reads EPEVTQTPSHQVTQMGQEVILRCVPISNHLYFYWYRQILGQKVEFLVSFYNNEISEKSEIFDDQFSVERPDGSNFTLKIRSTKLEDSAMYFCASSEDGNTIYFGEGSWLTVV.

The chain combines TRBV18 with TRBJ2-3, with 10 bases identical to TRBD2. This CDR3 region has 16 residues. From germline, CDR1 is KGHSH and CDR2 LQKENI. The V and J ends lost 0 bases and 3 bases, in that order; junction bases with no gene match: 3. CDR3 in amino acids: CASSPPASGSTDTQYF. As DNA, the CDR3 is TGTGCCAGCTCACCACCGGCTAGCGGGAGTACAGATACGCAGTATTTT.

This rearrangement joins TRBV6-2 or TRBV6-3 to TRBJ2-7, with D unresolved. This CDR3 is built from 13 residues. The germline V gene encodes CDR1 MNHEY and CDR2 SVGEGT. V was pared by 5 bases and J by 2 bases, with 10 bases between. The CDR3 region is CASSPTGAYEQYF. CDR3 nucleotide sequence: TGTGCCAGCAGTCCGACTGGGGCCTACGAGCAGTACTTC.

This chain links TRBV19 with TRBJ2-1, with 12 bases that match TRBD1. The CDR3 contains 17 residues. The V segment lost 4 bases and the J segment 4 bases; nucleotides outside the gene matches: 8. Germline V gene data show CDR1 as LNHDA and CDR2 as SQIVND (reference sequence). The CDR3 sequence is CASSTGTGGPLYNEQFF. CDR3 in DNA: TGTGCCAGTAGTACCGGGACAGGGGGCCCCTTATACAATGAGCAGTTCTTC.

The genes are TRBV15 and TRBJ2-1; the D gene could be TRBD1 or TRBD2 (5 bases each). Trimming shortened V by 2 bases and J by 6 bases, and 23 bases separated the two germline ends. The CDR3 sequence is 18 residues long. CDR1 is LNHNV, CDR2 YYDKDF, per germline (reference sequence). The CDR3 here is CATSRRFRDLFSGNEQFF. In nucleotides, the CDR3 is TGTGCCACCAGCAGACGGTTTCGGGACCTGTTTTCAGGCAATGAGCAGTTCTTC.

CDR3 sequence (DNA): TGTGCCTGGAGTTCCACAGGGTCGAAAGGAAACACCATATATTTT. This encodes CAWSSTGSKGNTIYF. The chain uses TRBV30 and TRBJ1-3, with a tentative D call TRBD1 (6 bases). The V end lost 2 bases, the J end lost 4 bases, and 15 bases lay between the germline ends. There are 15 residues in the CDR3. Germline values: CDR1 GTSNPN, CDR2 SVGIG (reference sequence).

In nucleotides, the CDR3 is TGTGCCAGCAGTTCCGGGACAGGGGTAGAGCAGTACTTC. Translated: CASSSGTGVEQYF. This rearrangement joins TRBV28 to TRBJ2-7; TRBD1 matches at 10 bases. The germline gives CDR1 MDHEN, CDR2 SYDVKM. V gave up 4 bases and J gave up 7 bases; unmatched junction bases: 4. CDR3 length: 13 amino acids.

The chain is built from TRBV5-8 and TRBJ1-4, with D possibly being TRBD1 (5 bases). This CDR3 is built from 14 residues. Per germline, CDR1 SGHTS and CDR2 YDEGEE. V lost 2 bases and J 7 bases, leaving 12 bases between the germline ends. CDR3: CASSFTGGGEKLFF. CDR3 DNA sequence: TGTGCCAGCAGCTTTACTGGGGGAGGTGAAAAACTGTTTTTT.

The chain combines TRBV6-6 with TRBJ2-2, with D tentatively TRBD2 (6 bases). Germline lookup yields CDR1 MNHNY and CDR2 SVGAGI (reference sequence). The V gene lost 6 bases and the J gene lost 3 bases, with 11 bases spanning the gap. CDR3 length equals 14 residues. This CDR3 reads CASSVTGDTGELFF. The CDR3 region has the DNA TGTGCCAGCAGCGTTACGGGGGACACCGGGGAGCTGTTTTTT.

The genes are TRBV5-4 and TRBJ1-4; D uncertain. CDR1 is SGHNT and CDR2 is YYREEE in the germline V gene (reference sequence). V was clipped by 4 bases and J by 7 bases, with 20 bases between them. CDR3 length: 16 amino acids. CDR3 region: CASSRGLPGLVEKLFF. In DNA form, the CDR3 reads TGTGCCAGCAGCCGCGGTTTACCAGGCCTCGTTGAAAAACTGTTTTTT.

This clone was counted a single time. This sequence joins TRBV25-1 and TRBJ2-7; D assignment may be TRBD1 or TRBD2 (5 bases each). CDR3 length: 15 residues. Germline lookup yields CDR1 MGHDK and CDR2 SYGVNS. Deletions cut 5 bases from V and 0 bases from J, with 14 bases between. The CDR3 bases are TGTGCCAGCAGTAAAGGCCGGGGCAGCTCCTACGAGCAGTACTTC. Translation: CASSKGRGSSYEQYF.

CDR3 nucleotide sequence: TGCGCCAGCAGCCAAGATGGTGGCAGGGGGTTGACCTACGAGCAGTACTTC. This translates into CASSQDGGRGLTYEQYF. This chain uses TRBV4-3 with TRBJ2-7; 7 bases agree with TRBD1. Germline V gene sequence: CDR1 LGHNA, CDR2 YSLEER. Trimming took 0 bases from V and 2 from J; bases not matched to a gene: 10. The CDR3 runs to 17 residues.

This clone has a single count. V and J are TRBV7-2 and TRBJ1-4, with D uncertain. In germline, CDR1 is SGHTA, CDR2 FQGNSA. Trimming stripped 3 bases from V and 0 bases from J, with 8 bases between. This CDR3 has 15 amino acids. As DNA, the CDR3 is TGTGCCAGCAGCTTGAACGGCGCAACTAATGAAAAACTGTTTTTT. It yields the protein CASSLNGATNEKLFF.

This chain connects TRBV7-2 to TRBJ2-1, with 7 bases that match TRBD1. V lost 8 bases, J lost 3 bases, and 7 bases stayed unmatched. CDR3 length equals 14 residues. Germline V gene data show CDR1 as SGHTA and CDR2 as FQGNSA. The CDR3 nucleotides read TGTGCCAGCTCTGGACAGGCCCTCTACAATGAGCAGTTCTTC. Translation gives CASSGQALYNEQFF.

The chain carries TRBV28 and TRBJ1-2; 10 bases map to TRBD1. The V and J ends lost 8 bases and 7 bases, in that order; junction bases with no gene match: 13. There are 15 residues in the CDR3. Germline V gene sequence: CDR1 MDHEN, CDR2 SYDVKM. In nucleotides, the CDR3 is TGTGCCAGCTGGACGGTGGGACAGGGGCGACCTGGCTACACCTTC. This gives the protein CASWTVGQGRPGYTF.

The chain employs TRBV19 and TRBJ1-3, with D hard to call. This CDR3 comprises 15 residues. Germline V gives CDR1 LNHDA, CDR2 SQIVND (reference sequence). V shed 8 bases and J shed 0 bases, with 14 bases lying between them. CDR3 residues: CASQPGSSSGNTIYF. Here the CDR3 DNA reads TGTGCCAGTCAGCCTGGGTCCAGCTCTGGAAACACCATATATTTT.

This clone was counted once. This sequence joins TRBV12-3 or TRBV12-4 and TRBJ1-1; possible D gene TRBD1, 5 bases. The V end lost 6 bases, the J end lost 2 bases, and 10 bases lay between the germline ends. This CDR3 region has 13 residues. This CDR3 is CASRPDTNTEAFF. The CDR3 region has the DNA TGTGCCAGCAGACCGGACACCAACACTGAAGCTTTCTTT.